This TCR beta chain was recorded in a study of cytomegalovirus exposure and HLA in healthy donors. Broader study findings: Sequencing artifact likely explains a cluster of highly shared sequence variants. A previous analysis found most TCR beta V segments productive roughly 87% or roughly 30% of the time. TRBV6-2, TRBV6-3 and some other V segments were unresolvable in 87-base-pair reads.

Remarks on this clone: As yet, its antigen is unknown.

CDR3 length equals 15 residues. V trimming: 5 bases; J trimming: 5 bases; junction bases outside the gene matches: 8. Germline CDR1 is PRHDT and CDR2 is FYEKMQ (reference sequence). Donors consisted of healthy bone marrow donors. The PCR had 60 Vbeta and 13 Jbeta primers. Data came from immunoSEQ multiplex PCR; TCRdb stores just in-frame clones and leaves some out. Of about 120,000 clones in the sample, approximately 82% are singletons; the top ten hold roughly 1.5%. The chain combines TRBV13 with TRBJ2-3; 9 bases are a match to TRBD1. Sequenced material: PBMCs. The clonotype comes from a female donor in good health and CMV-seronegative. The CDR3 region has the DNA TGTGCCAGCAGCCCCGGGACAGGGAGGGGAGATACGCAGTATTTT. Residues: CASSPGTGRGDTQYF.